A single sample is the source of the 19 T cell receptor beta chains below, sequenced in a study of blood T cell repertoires in COVID-19. This table comes from immunoSEQ multiplex PCR, and its TCRdb copy is limited to in-frame clones, with some not included. The top ten hold over 9% of the sample, which has about 130,000 clones, around 88% seen once. Sequenced material: peripheral blood. The receptors come from a man aged 50-59 years with acute or convalescent COVID-19.

The gene calls are TRBV3-1 (or the pseudogene TRBV3-2) and TRBJ2-1; TRBD2 matches at 8 bases. Germline V gives CDR1 LGHDT, CDR2 YNNKEL (reference sequence). The CDR3 runs 16 residues. Germline trimming cut 2 bases from V and 8 bases from J; bases unmatched to any gene: 11. CDR3 protein: CASSQPKRGGGYEQFF. CDR3 DNA: TGTGCCAGCAGCCAACCTAAGAGGGGCGGGGGGTATGAGCAGTTCTTC.

This chain joins TRBV27 and TRBJ1-1; D is ambiguous. This CDR3 region has 13 residues. V was clipped by 4 bases and J by 8 bases, with 14 bases between them. Germline V gives CDR1 MNHEY, CDR2 SMNVEV (reference sequence). The CDR3 is CASSSDGWREAFF. The CDR3 nucleotides are TGTGCCAGCAGTTCAGACGGGTGGAGGGAAGCTTTCTTT.

This chain joins TRBV7-2 and TRBJ1-1, with 9 nucleotides matching TRBD1. CDR1 and CDR2 (germline): SGHTA, FQGNSA. J gave up 1 base and V 5 bases, and 8 bases lay outside the gene matches. The CDR3 loop spans 16 amino acids. CDR3 nucleotides: TGTGCCAGCAGCCGGGACAGGGCAGATAGGAACACTGAAGCTTTCTTT. As protein: CASSRDRADRNTEAFF.

This chain links TRBV5-1 with TRBJ1-2; no clear D gene. The germline CDR1 and CDR2 sequences are SGHRS and YFSETQ. V was clipped by 3 bases and J by 1 base, with 19 bases between them. This CDR3 is 17 amino acids long. The CDR3 here is CASSYHHLQTSNYGYTF. In DNA, the CDR3 is TGCGCCAGCAGCTACCACCACTTACAGACAAGTAACTATGGCTACACCTTC.

This clone appeared a few times. The chain links TRBV5-1 to TRBJ1-5; TRBD1 matches 10 bases. V trimming: 4 bases; J trimming: 4 bases; junction bases outside the gene matches: 5. Germline assignment: CDR1 SGHRS and CDR2 YFSETQ. The CDR3 is made up of 15 amino acids. CDR3 DNA: TGCGCCAGCAGCGAGACAGGGGGCGCAAATCAGCCCCAGCATTTT. This encodes CASSETGGANQPQHF.

V and J are TRBV4-1 and TRBJ1-2; tentatively, D is TRBD1 (5 bases). V gave up 4 bases and J gave up 6 bases, with 30 bases separating them. The CDR3 sequence is 19 residues long. The germline V gene encodes CDR1 MGHRA and CDR2 YSYEKL. The CDR3 nucleotides read TGCGCCAGCAGCCCGACCTTCCGAAGGGGTCGGGAGGGGTCAGATGGCTACACCTTC. This sequence encodes CASSPTFRRGREGSDGYTF.

The chain combines TRBV6-5 with TRBJ1-1; tentative D call: TRBD1 (5 bases). V dropped 3 bases and J dropped 11 bases, with 13 bases sitting between them. Germline CDR1 MNHEY, CDR2 SVGAGI. This CDR3 has 12 amino acids. The CDR3 DNA is TGTGCCAGCAGTTATCCGGGGGTTGCGGCTTTCTTT. It yields the protein CASSYPGVAAFF.

The chain uses TRBV10-3 and TRBJ1-2, with D possibly TRBD1 on 6 matching bases. In germline, CDR1 is ENHRY, CDR2 SYGVKD. This CDR3 is 13 amino acids long. V was shortened by 8 bases and J by 8 bases, with 18 bases between the two germline ends. For the CDR3, the DNA is TGTGCCATCGGGCAGGGGTTTAAAGGGGGCTACACCTTC. It yields the protein CAIGQGFKGGYTF.

The chain has TRBV5-4 and TRBJ1-2; TRBD1 matches at 8 bases. V lost 0 bases, J lost 1 base, and 11 bases stayed unmatched. The germline gives CDR1 SGHNT, CDR2 YYREEE (reference sequence). The CDR3 runs to 18 residues. The CDR3 region has the DNA TGTGCCAGCAGCTTGGCTAGACAGGGGATAACTTATAACTATGGCTACACCTTC. It codes for CASSLARQGITYNYGYTF. The whole variable domain, remainder taken from reference TRBV5-4 and TRBJ1-2, is ETGVTQSPTHLIKTRGQQVTLRCSSQSGHNTVSWYQQALGQGPQFIFQYYREEENGRGNFPPRFSGLQFPNYSSELNVNALELDDSALYLCASSLARQGITYNYGYTFGSGTRLTVV.

This clone was detected a few times. V gene TRBV5-1 combines with J gene TRBJ1-5, with 8 bases aligning to TRBD1. J was trimmed by 4 bases and V by 3 bases; bases with no gene match: 9. The length of the CDR3 is 16 residues. CDR1 is SGHRS, CDR2 YFSETQ, per germline. The CDR3 loop is CASSSTAGGWNQPQHF. In nucleotides, the CDR3 is TGCGCCAGCAGCTCAACTGCAGGGGGCTGGAATCAGCCCCAGCATTTT.

This clone appeared a few times. The same CDR3 arises from other DNA sequences in this sample as well. The chain has TRBV5-1 and TRBJ2-1; tentatively, D is TRBD2 (6 bases). The V gene's germline CDR1 is SGHRS and CDR2 YFSETQ. This CDR3 comprises 15 residues. Deletions cut 4 bases from V and 0 bases from J, with 11 bases between. The CDR3 loop is CASSPGLSSYNEQFF. CDR3 sequence (DNA): TGCGCCAGCAGCCCGGGACTGAGCTCCTACAATGAGCAGTTCTTC.

The chain recombines TRBV28 with TRBJ1-1; D call uncertain. There are 13 residues in the CDR3. Germline assignment: CDR1 MDHEN and CDR2 SYDVKM. Trimming cost V 6 bases and J 6 bases, with 14 bases left between them. The CDR3 DNA sequence: TGTGCCAGCAGCTCTACCGTCCCGGCTGAAGCTTTCTTT. Translated, it gives CASSSTVPAEAFF.

This sequence joins TRBV10-3 and TRBJ1-1; 7 nucleotides agree with TRBD1. Trimming cost V 0 bases and J 1 base; bases outside gene matches: 5. CDR1 and CDR2 from the germline V gene are ENHRY and SYGVKD. This CDR3 has 16 residues. The CDR3 coding sequence is TGTGCCATCAGTGAGTCAAGGGGGCAGACGAACACTGAAGCTTTCTTT. Its translation: CAISESRGQTNTEAFF.

Turning to this clone: The sample holds other DNA sequences that translate to the same CDR3. The V call is TRBV5-1, the J call TRBJ1-1, with no clear D. V was trimmed by 3 bases and J by 0 bases, leaving 6 bases between them. Germline CDR1 reads SGHRS; CDR2 reads YFSETQ. This CDR3 is built from 13 residues. The CDR3, as DNA: TGCGCCAGCAGCTCTATGTTGAACACTGAAGCTTTCTTT. It codes for CASSSMLNTEAFF.

A few counts support this clone. The chain carries TRBV15 and TRBJ2-7, with D possibly being TRBD1 (5 bases). The germline V gene has CDR1 LNHNV and CDR2 YYDKDF (reference sequence). The length of the CDR3 is 17 residues. V gave up 1 base and J gave up 2 bases, with 18 bases separating them. DNA for the CDR3: TGTGCCACCAGCAGAGGCCCGAACCAGGGATATACCTACGAGCAGTACTTC. Residues: CATSRGPNQGYTYEQYF.

The chain combines TRBV12-3 or TRBV12-4 with TRBJ1-6; tentative D call: TRBD1 (5 bases). V lost 5 bases to trimming and J lost 13 bases, with 15 bases between them. The CDR3 loop spans 13 amino acids. CDR3 sequence (DNA): TGTGCCAGCAGTCAAGGAGGGCGGGGGCCCCTCCACTTT. It codes for CASSQGGRGPLHF.

The chain employs TRBV6-1 and TRBJ1-1, with D tentatively TRBD1 (6 bases). Germline assignment: CDR1 MNHNS and CDR2 SASEGT. V lost 3 bases, J lost 3 bases, and 26 bases lay in between. This CDR3 spans 19 amino acids. Here the CDR3 reads CASSDPFSVQGTRDTEAFF. CDR3 in DNA: TGTGCCAGCAGTGACCCATTTTCCGTACAGGGAACAAGGGACACTGAAGCTTTCTTT.

This clone was picked up a small number of times. The chain employs TRBV5-1 and TRBJ2-7; 9 bases fit TRBD1. The germline gives CDR1 SGHRS, CDR2 YFSETQ. The ends lost 3 bases at V and 6 bases at J; junction bases unmatched: 4. This CDR3 has 13 amino acids. For the CDR3, the DNA is TGCGCCAGCAGCTCACAGGGGGCCGGCGAGCAGTACTTC. Encoded protein: CASSSQGAGEQYF.

The chain combines TRBV4-1 with TRBJ2-3, with 9 bases fitting TRBD1. Germline lookup yields CDR1 MGHRA and CDR2 YSYEKL. The length of the CDR3 is 17 residues. Trimming removed 3 bases from V and 5 bases from J; junction bases left unmatched: 12. The CDR3 bases are TGCGCCAGCAGCCAGGATACCGGGACAGGGTTGGGAGATACGCAGTATTTT. Protein: CASSQDTGTGLGDTQYF.